Below, 24 T cell receptor beta chains from the same sample are listed, as sequenced in a study of T cell changes during pregnancy in multiple sclerosis (dated by TCRdb to the late 2010s). Library method: the immunoSEQ multiplex PCR assay. TCRdb stores this immuneACCESS table with in-frame sequences only. Part of the clones is absent; in the studies checked, under half of the shortfall reflects unresolved V genes, and no reason is known for the rest. This sample gives around 65,000 clones in total; under 95% of them show up just once. Roughly 1.4% of the sample belongs to the ten largest clones. The source was peripheral blood, collected in the third trimester of pregnancy. The receptors stem from a female donor in good health, enrolled as a control in a pregnancy study.

V gene TRBV4-3 combines with J gene TRBJ2-1; D remains ambiguous. The CDR3 is 14 amino acids. Between the trimmed V and J ends, which lost 0 bases and 7 bases, there was a span of 10 bases. Germline V lookup: CDR1 LGHNA, CDR2 YSLEER. The CDR3 DNA sequence: TGCGCCAGCAGCCAAGACGGCGGAGCTAATGAGCAGTTCTTC. Protein sequence: CASSQDGGANEQFF.

This chain joins TRBV5-4 and TRBJ1-2, with D tentatively TRBD1 (5 bases). CDR3 size: 13 residues. The germline V and J ends were trimmed by 4 bases and 2 bases, with 9 bases remaining between them. The germline CDR1 and CDR2 sequences are SGHNT and YYREEE (reference sequence). Here the CDR3 DNA reads TGTGCCAGCAGCCCGGACAAAAACTATGGCTACACCTTC. It codes for CASSPDKNYGYTF.

The chain links TRBV7-3 to TRBJ2-5, with D perhaps TRBD2 (5 bases). This CDR3 has 13 residues. V was trimmed by 5 bases and J by 2 bases, leaving 9 bases between them. CDR1 and CDR2 (germline): SGHTA, FQGTGA. In nucleotides, the CDR3 is TGTGCCAGCAGCACTAGTTTTCAAGAGACCCAGTACTTC. Protein sequence: CASSTSFQETQYF. Together with reference TRBV7-3 and TRBJ2-5, the CDR3 gives the full variable domain: GAGVSQTPSNKVTEKGKYVELRCDPISGHTALYWYRQSLGQGPEFLIYFQGTGAADDSGLPNDRFFAVRPEGSVSTLKIQRTERGDSAVYLCASSTSFQETQYFGPGTRLLVL.

The V and J genes are TRBV7-3 and TRBJ2-3; D might be TRBD2 (5 bases). The CDR3 covers 15 residues. The germline V gene encodes CDR1 SGHTA and CDR2 FQGTGA. Trimming removed 5 bases from V and 5 bases from J, with 17 bases in between. CDR3 bases: TGTGCCAGCAGCGCGTACGGGGTGCCACAAGATACGCAGTATTTT. Translating it yields CASSAYGVPQDTQYF.

This clone was observed a single time. The chain couples TRBV27 to TRBJ2-7; 8 nucleotides line up with TRBD1. The CDR3 consists of 19 residues. Germline CDR1 and CDR2: MNHEY and SMNVEV (reference sequence). Trimming took 0 bases from V and 2 from J; bases not matched to a gene: 15. The chain's CDR3 is CASSLSPPSTGGFAYEQYF. For the CDR3, the DNA is TGTGCCAGCAGTTTATCACCTCCATCTACAGGGGGTTTTGCCTACGAGCAGTACTTC.

This rearrangement joins TRBV14 to TRBJ1-1, with unresolved D. This CDR3 has 15 residues. The germline gives CDR1 SGHDN, CDR2 FVKESK. V lost 3 bases and J 0 bases, leaving 11 bases between the germline ends. The CDR3 region has the DNA TGTGCCAGCAGCCATTATCCGGGAATGAACACTGAAGCTTTCTTT. Translating gives CASSHYPGMNTEAFF. The full variable domain, completed using reference TRBV14 and TRBJ1-1, is EAGVTQFPSHSVIEKGQTVTLRCDPISGHDNLYWYRRVMGKEIKFLLHFVKESKQDESGMPNNRFLAERTGGTYSTLKVQPAELEDSGVYFCASSHYPGMNTEAFFGQGTRLTVV.

This chain connects TRBV5-6 to TRBJ1-4, with a possible D match to TRBD1 (5 bases). With 3 bases removed from V and 1 base from J, the gap between germline ends came to 16 bases. The CDR3 covers 17 residues. From germline, CDR1 is SGHDT and CDR2 YYEEEE. The CDR3 nucleotides read TGTGCCAGCAGCTCCCGGCGGCAGGGTAGAACTAATGAAAAACTGTTTTTT. Its protein product is CASSSRRQGRTNEKLFF.

The chain combines TRBV11-2 with TRBJ2-5; possible D gene TRBD1, 6 bases. Per germline, CDR1 SGHAT and CDR2 FQNNGV. The CDR3 totals 15 residues. Trimming took off 5 bases at V and 7 bases at J, with 20 bases between the two ends. The CDR3 spells CASSQAEQGFGTQYF. The CDR3, as DNA: TGTGCCAGCAGCCAGGCAGAACAGGGATTCGGGACCCAGTACTTC.

The gene calls are TRBV27 and TRBJ1-1, with D uncertain. The CDR3 extends over 14 amino acids. Germline loops: CDR1 MNHEY, CDR2 SMNVEV (reference sequence). With 2 bases removed from V and 11 bases from J, the gap between germline ends came to 18 bases. The CDR3 spells CASSLNGAGKSAFF. Written as DNA, the CDR3 is TGTGCCAGCAGTTTAAACGGTGCAGGAAAGTCGGCTTTCTTT.

The chain carries TRBV15 and TRBJ2-7; possible D gene TRBD2, 5 bases. This CDR3 region has 14 residues. CDR1 is LNHNV and CDR2 is YYDKDF in the germline V gene (reference sequence). Trimming took off 1 base at V and 5 bases at J, with 12 bases between the two ends. CDR3: CATSRGPGEHEQYF. Written as DNA, the CDR3 is TGTGCCACCAGCAGAGGTCCCGGGGAGCACGAGCAGTACTTC.

The chain has TRBV6-1 and TRBJ1-5; D not resolved. Trimming took 3 bases from V and 2 from J, leaving 11 bases between them. The CDR3 is made up of 15 amino acids. CDR1 is MNHNS, CDR2 SASEGT, per germline. The CDR3 reads CASSDTGLGNQPQHF. CDR3 sequence (DNA): TGTGCCAGCAGTGACACCGGTCTAGGCAATCAGCCCCAGCATTTT.

The chain carries TRBV6-6 and TRBJ1-2, with D perhaps matching TRBD1 (5 bases). From germline, CDR1 is MNHNY and CDR2 SVGAGI (reference sequence). This CDR3 is 16 amino acids long. The V and J ends lost 2 bases and 3 bases respectively, with 16 bases between them. The CDR3 sequence: CASSYGGGFRYYGYTF. CDR3 coding DNA: TGTGCCAGCAGTTACGGGGGGGGTTTTCGTTACTATGGCTACACCTTC.

This clone appeared a single time. The rearrangement uses TRBV19 and TRBJ2-5, with 7 positions matching TRBD1. Germline V gene lookup returns CDR1 LNHDA and CDR2 SQIVND (reference sequence). The junction had 6 bases not matched to a gene; V was cut back by 4 bases and J by 1 base. The CDR3 runs 15 residues. The CDR3, as DNA: TGTGCCAGTAGTAAAACAGGGGCGGCCCAAGAGACCCAGTACTTC. Its protein product is CASSKTGAAQETQYF.

The chain links TRBV10-3 to TRBJ1-2, with D uncertain. Looked up from germline, CDR1 is ENHRY and CDR2 is SYGVKD. V gave up 4 bases and J gave up 0 bases, with 15 bases separating them. The CDR3 loop spans 16 amino acids. The CDR3 region has the DNA TGTGCCATCAGTGCCTCTTACAGCCCATCTAACTATGGCTACACCTTC. Encoded protein: CAISASYSPSNYGYTF.

The chain links TRBV4-3 to TRBJ2-4, with D possibly TRBD1 on 6 matching bases. Trimming took 0 bases from V and 3 from J, leaving 9 bases between them. CDR1 is LGHNA and CDR2 is YSLEER in the germline V gene. The length of the CDR3 is 15 residues. CDR3 loop: CASSQDRGLKNIQYF. CDR3 coding DNA: TGCGCCAGCAGCCAAGACAGGGGTCTCAAAAACATTCAGTACTTC.

The chain links TRBV28 to TRBJ2-2; 7 bases are shared with TRBD1. With 2 bases clipped from V and 5 bases from J, the junction kept 5 bases outside the gene matches. The germline V gene has CDR1 MDHEN and CDR2 SYDVKM. The CDR3 sequence is 15 residues long. Written as DNA, the CDR3 is TGTGCCAGCAGTTTAGGGACAGCCCCTACCGGGGAGCTGTTTTTT. This sequence encodes CASSLGTAPTGELFF.

This sequence joins TRBV9 and TRBJ1-3; possible D gene TRBD1, 6 bases. Trimming removed 0 bases at V and 2 bases at J, with 12 bases between. The germline V gene has CDR1 SGDLS and CDR2 YYNGEE. This CDR3 is built from 16 residues. CDR3 sequence: CASSVATGTTGNTIYF. CDR3 DNA sequence: TGTGCCAGCAGCGTAGCTACAGGGACAACTGGAAACACCATATATTTT.

This chain links TRBV7-8 with TRBJ1-2, with 8 nucleotides matching TRBD1. The CDR3 contains 14 residues. J gave up 5 bases and V 7 bases, and 9 bases lay outside the gene matches. The germline gives CDR1 SGHVS, CDR2 FQNEAQ. Here the CDR3 reads CASTTKTGVYGYTF. The CDR3 nucleotides are TGTGCCAGCACCACAAAGACAGGGGTGTATGGCTACACCTTC.

The J gene is TRBJ2-7, the V gene TRBV7-8; D ambiguous. Trimming took 8 bases from V and 6 from J, leaving 11 bases between them. The CDR3 has 11 residues. The germline V gene encodes CDR1 SGHVS and CDR2 FQNEAQ. The CDR3 spells CASSSPLEQYF. The CDR3 bases are TGTGCCAGCTCCTCCCCCCTCGAGCAGTACTTC.

This chain links TRBV11-2 with TRBJ2-7; TRBD1 aligns across 8 bases. The CDR3 runs 16 residues. V trimming: 1 base; J trimming: 4 bases; junction bases outside the gene matches: 9. Looked up from germline, CDR1 is SGHAT and CDR2 is FQNNGV. The CDR3 nucleotides are TGTGCCAGCAGCTTAGCGAGACCGACAGGGGTATACGAGCAGTACTTC. Protein sequence: CASSLARPTGVYEQYF.

This chain joins TRBV4-2 and TRBJ2-7; a weak D match, TRBD2 (6 bases). Between the trimmed V and J ends, which lost 4 bases and 5 bases, there was a span of 15 bases. Per the germline V gene, CDR1 is LGHNA and CDR2 is YNFKEQ. The CDR3 has 14 residues. This CDR3 reads CASSPIGDFDEQYF. Here the CDR3 DNA reads TGTGCCAGCAGCCCGATCGGGGACTTTGACGAGCAGTACTTC.

V and J are TRBV27 and TRBJ1-6; 7 positions agree with TRBD1. With V trimmed by 8 bases and J by 10 bases, 11 bases remained unmatched. The CDR3 spans 14 residues. Germline CDR1 and CDR2: MNHEY and SMNVEV (reference sequence). This CDR3 reads CASSTGPKLSPLHF. CDR3 DNA sequence: TGTGCCAGCTCGACAGGGCCCAAATTATCACCCCTCCACTTT.

The chain joins TRBV27 to TRBJ1-5; D gene ambiguous. V dropped 1 base and J dropped 5 bases, with 6 bases sitting between them. Germline-derived CDR1 and CDR2 are MNHEY and SMNVEV (reference sequence). The CDR3 is 13 amino acids. The CDR3 nucleotides read TGTGCCAGCAGTTTATATGCAGATCAGCCCCAGCATTTT. Amino acid sequence: CASSLYADQPQHF.

The chain carries TRBV15 and TRBJ2-7, with TRBD1 matching over 9 bases. Germline CDR1 is LNHNV and CDR2 is YYDKDF (reference sequence). CDR3 length: 14 residues. Germline trimming cut 5 bases from V and 4 bases from J; bases unmatched to any gene: 6. DNA for the CDR3: TGTGCCACCAGCTGGGGACAGGGAGAGTACGAGCAGTACTTC. It is translated as CATSWGQGEYEQYF.